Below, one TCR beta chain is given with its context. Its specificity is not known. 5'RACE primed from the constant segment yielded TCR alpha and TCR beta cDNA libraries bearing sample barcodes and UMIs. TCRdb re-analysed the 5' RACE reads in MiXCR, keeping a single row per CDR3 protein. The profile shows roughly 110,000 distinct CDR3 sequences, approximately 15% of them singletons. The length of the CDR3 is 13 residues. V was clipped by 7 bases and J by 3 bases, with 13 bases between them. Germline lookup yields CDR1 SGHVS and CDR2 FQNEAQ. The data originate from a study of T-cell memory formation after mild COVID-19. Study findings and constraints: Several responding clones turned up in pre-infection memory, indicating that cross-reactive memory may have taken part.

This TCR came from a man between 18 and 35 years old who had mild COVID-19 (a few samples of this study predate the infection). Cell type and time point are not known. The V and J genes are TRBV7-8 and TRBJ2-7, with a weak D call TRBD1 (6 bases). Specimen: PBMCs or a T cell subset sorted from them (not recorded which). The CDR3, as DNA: TGTGCCAGCACCACAGGGACCCACTACGAGCAGTACTTC. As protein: CASTTGTHYEQYF.